The source of this TCR beta chain is a study of radiotherapy plus CTLA-4 blockade in lung cancer. At the level of the study: Objective response was observed in about 19% of patients, and disease control in just over 30%. Overall study findings and caveats: Peripheral blood showed expansion of tumor-derived TCR clones after radiotherapy and ipilimumab. Interferon-beta and early blood T cell clone dynamics reportedly predicted response best.

The data were produced by immunoSEQ multiplex PCR, yet TCRdb's version contains in-frame clones alone and is incomplete. The repertoire includes about 64,000 clones, around 74% of them detected once, and around 8% sits in the top ten. Germline assignment: CDR1 SNHLY and CDR2 FYNNEI. The trim removed 7 bases at V and 3 bases at J, leaving 12 bases unmatched. The CDR3 loop spans 16 amino acids. Turning to this clone: Its target is not known.

The origin of this receptor is a human donor with non-small cell lung cancer whose response to radiotherapy plus ipilimumab could not be evaluated. The chain joins TRBV2 to TRBJ2-1; 7 nucleotides line up with TRBD1. Sequenced here: peripheral blood, sampled from a patient treated with radiotherapy plus ipilimumab. CDR3 amino acids: CASMPPAAGGYNEQFF. The CDR3 nucleotides are TGTGCCAGCATGCCCCCAGCGGCAGGGGGCTACAATGAGCAGTTCTTC.